The clone carrying this TCR beta chain was picked up many times. These data come from a study of regulatory T cells in long-lasting Graves disease. Through Arm-PCR of CDR3 regions and iRepertoire HTBI primers, TCR beta libraries were built. Authors' data handling: Looking across samples, the authors found under 70 TRBV and 15 or so TRBJ segments. TCRdb re-called the multiplex PCR reads with MiXCR, one entry per CDR3 protein. The V and J calls here are based on TCRdb, not the publication. The repertoire has 400,000 to 500,000 distinct CDR3 sequences, roughly 15% of them found once; the top ten carry approximately 12%. Time point in this sample: newly diagnosed GD, antithyroid drugs for less than 3 months. PBMC-derived RNA was used for the TCR library. The sample was also linked to a second study, of T cells in Graves' hyperthyroidism and ophthalmopathy. That source reports: In the analysis, a 13 V-J model separated ophthalmopathy from stable hyperthyroidism.

The source is a woman aged 25 to 39 with Graves disease. The sample was peripheral blood mononuclear cells (PBMCs), taken at new diagnosis, from a patient treated with antithyroid drugs.

The CDR3 region has the DNA TGTGCCATCAGTGATCAGGGGGGGGACACTGAAGCTTTCTTT. Translated, it gives CAISDQGGDTEAFF. The rearrangement joins TRBV10-3 to TRBJ1-1, with TRBD1 matching 7 bases. The CDR3 sequence is 14 residues long. Germline lookup yields CDR1 ENHRY and CDR2 SYGVKD. Germline trimming cut 3 bases from V and 3 bases from J; bases unmatched to any gene: 4.